This T cell receptor beta chain was sequenced for a study of T cell responses to AZD1222 COVID-19 vaccine. The germline gives CDR1 SNHLY, CDR2 FYNNEI. V was clipped by 3 bases and J by 3 bases, with 15 bases between them. This CDR3 spans 15 amino acids. Assay used: immunoSEQ multiplex PCR; TCRdb lists only in-frame clones, some missing. The sample yields roughly 200,000 clones, just over 90% seen once. This material consisted of peripheral blood, taken 28 days after the second AZD1222 dose. The genes are TRBV2 and TRBJ2-7, with a possible D match to TRBD2 (5 bases). The clonotype comes from an adult who received the AZD1222 COVID-19 vaccine. The CDR3 DNA follows: TGTGCCAGCAGTGATAAGACTACGGGGAGCTACGAGCAGTACTTC. This translates into CASSDKTTGSYEQYF.